Following are 5 T cell receptor beta chains from one sample sequenced in a study of human T cells and chemical hapten exposure. This sample's time point: patch test 1, 2 weeks after DPC sensitization. Treatment: therapeutic diphenylcyclopropenone sensitization with weekly scalp DPC. MiXCR, run by TCRdb on the RACE reads, gives a single entry per CDR3 protein. The table shows 65,000 to 85,000 distinct CDR3 sequences, with around 11% occurring only once. Sequencing was performed on whole blood, taken in connection with sensitization to the hapten diphenylcyclopropenone (DPC). The receptors were gathered from an older woman with alopecia areata. Some clones in this sample may be carry-over from other donors' samples.

The table lists this clonotype with many counts. V is TRBV7-6 and J is TRBJ2-1, with 7 bases fitting TRBD2. The V and J ends lost 5 bases and 14 bases, in that order; junction bases with no gene match: 15. This CDR3 contains 14 residues. The germline gives CDR1 SGHVS, CDR2 FNYEAQ. Written as DNA, the CDR3 is TGTGCCAGCAGCCGGGCGGCGGGGGACCTCGAAAAGTTCTTC. It is translated as CASSRAAGDLEKFF.

There are a few counts of this clonotype. The J gene is TRBJ2-7, the V gene TRBV3-1; 9 bases agree with TRBD1. The CDR3 covers 13 residues. Trimming cost V 4 bases and J 5 bases; bases outside gene matches: 3. Germline V gene data show CDR1 as LGHDT and CDR2 as YNNKEL (reference sequence). In DNA, the CDR3 is TGTGCCAGCAGCCTACAGGGGGCCCACGAGCAGTACTTC. This translates into CASSLQGAHEQYF.

In its sample, this clonotype was seen many times. Here the CDR3 reads CASSLSANEQFF. The DNA of the CDR3 is TGTGCCAGCAGCTTATCCGCGAATGAGCAGTTCTTC. The J gene is TRBJ2-1, the V gene TRBV11-3; no reliable D call. Germline V gives CDR1 SGHNT, CDR2 YENEEA. CDR3 length: 12 amino acids. The V gene lost 2 bases and the J gene lost 7 bases, with 6 bases spanning the gap.

This clonotype was observed a handful of times. The chain is built from TRBV20-1 and TRBJ1-1; D possibly corresponds to TRBD1 (6 bases). Germline V CDR1 and CDR2: DFQATT, SNEGSKA (reference sequence). Trimming cost V 6 bases and J 1 base, with 12 bases left between them. This CDR3 spans 13 amino acids. The CDR3 coding sequence is TGCAGTGCCGGGGGGCAGTCGAACACTGAAGCTTTCTTT. Amino acids: CSAGGQSNTEAFF.

This clonotype was recorded a few times. The J gene is TRBJ1-1, the V gene TRBV12-3 or TRBV12-4; D is possibly TRBD1 (5 bases). Trimming removed 7 bases at V and 2 bases at J, with 11 bases between. The CDR3 spans 13 residues. CDR3 sequence: CASKLTVNTEAFF. CDR3 nucleotides: TGTGCCAGCAAACTGACAGTAAACACTGAAGCTTTCTTT.